The entry that follows covers one TCR beta chain sequence. This sample is part of a study of blood T cell repertoires in COVID-19. The overall study: Samples of COVID-19 (acute and convalescent) were obtained from the United States, Italy and Spain. In each case, the material was cDNA or gDNA derived from T cells, B-cell-depleted T cells, or PBMCs.

The ends were cut back, 4 bases at V and 7 bases at J, with 14 bases in the middle. In germline, CDR1 is MNHEY, CDR2 SVGEGT. The CDR3 has 14 residues. The repertoire was sequenced with immunoSEQ multiplex PCR; TCRdb's copy has only in-frame clones and lacks some. The repertoire holds 100,000 or so clones, more than 80% seen once, with roughly a tenth in the top ten. The chain links TRBV6-2 or TRBV6-3 to TRBJ1-5; D possibly corresponds to TRBD1 (5 bases). The sequence was collected from a woman aged 70-85 years with acute or convalescent COVID-19. The specimen sequenced was peripheral blood. The CDR3 nucleotides read TGTGCCAGCAGTTCACAGGTGGAGGGACAGCCCCAGCATTTT. Translation: CASSSQVEGQPQHF.